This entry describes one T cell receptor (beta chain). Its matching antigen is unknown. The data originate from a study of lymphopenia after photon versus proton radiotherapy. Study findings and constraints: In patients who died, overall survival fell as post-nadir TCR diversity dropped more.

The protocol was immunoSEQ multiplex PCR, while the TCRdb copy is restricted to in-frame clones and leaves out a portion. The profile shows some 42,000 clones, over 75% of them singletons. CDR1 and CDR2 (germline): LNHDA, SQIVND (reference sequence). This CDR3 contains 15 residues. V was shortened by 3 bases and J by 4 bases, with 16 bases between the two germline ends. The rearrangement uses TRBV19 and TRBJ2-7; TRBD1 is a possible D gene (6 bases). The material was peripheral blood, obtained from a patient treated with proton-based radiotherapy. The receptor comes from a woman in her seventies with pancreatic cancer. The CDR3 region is CASSMATGSRYEQYF. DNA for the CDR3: TGTGCCAGTAGTATGGCAACAGGGTCTCGTTACGAGCAGTACTTC.